Below are 14 T cell receptor beta chains sequenced from a single sample in a study. One entry per CDR3 protein results from TCRdb running MiXCR on the RT-PCR reads. This repertoire shows about 700,000 distinct CDR3 sequences, 11% to 15% found once; its top ten account for roughly 3.6%. Input material: memory CD4+ T cells from blood. Receptors originate from a female donor in good health, serving as a healthy control.

This clonotype has only a few counts. The rearrangement joins TRBV5-1 to TRBJ1-1, with 8 bases fitting TRBD1. The germline V gene has CDR1 SGHRS and CDR2 YFSETQ. The CDR3 contains 15 residues. J gave up 5 bases and V 4 bases, and 10 bases lay outside the gene matches. In DNA, the CDR3 is TGCGCCAGCAGCCCCAGGGGGACAGGTACAACTGAAGCTTTCTTT. The encoded protein is CASSPRGTGTTEAFF. Full variable domain (missing parts from reference TRBV5-1 and TRBJ1-1): KAGVTQTPRYLIKTRGQQVTLSCSPISGHRSVSWYQQTPGQGLQFLFEYFSETQRNKGNFPGRFSGRQFSNSRSEMNVSTLELGDSALYLCASSPRGTGTTEAFFGQGTRLTVV.

The chain employs TRBV21-1 and TRBJ2-2; the table's D gene call, TRBD1, was not cross checked with the DNA. TRBV21-1 is a pseudogene locus. CDR3 length: 18 amino acids. The CDR3 reads CASSTNSSGQVSTGELFF. CDR3 in DNA: TGTGCCAGCAGCACCAACTCCTCGGGACAGGTTTCCACCGGGGAGCTGTTTTTT.

The gene calls are TRBV10-3 and TRBJ1-1; D is unresolved. Germline V gives CDR1 ENHRY, CDR2 SYGVKD. The CDR3 length is 12 residues. The V end was cut by 0 bases, the J end by 8 bases, with 7 bases between. DNA for the CDR3: TGTGCCATCAGTGAGTCGCAGACGGAAGCTTTCTTT. It specifies CAISESQTEAFF.

This clonotype has just a few counts. The rearrangement uses TRBV5-6 and TRBJ1-4, with D possibly being TRBD1 (5 bases). CDR1 is SGHDT, CDR2 YYEEEE, per germline. The CDR3 spans 14 residues. V was clipped by 4 bases and J by 7 bases, with 14 bases between them. For the CDR3, the DNA is TGTGCCAGCAGCCCGACCAGGGAGGGTGAAAAACTGTTTTTT. Protein sequence: CASSPTREGEKLFF.

This clonotype was recorded a few times. DNA for the CDR3: TGCGCCAGCAGCAAATGGGCGGGGTTTGACAATGAGCAGTTCTTC. Translating gives CASSKWAGFDNEQFF. The rearrangement joins TRBV5-1 to TRBJ2-1; possibly TRBD2 for D (6 bases). Per germline, CDR1 SGHRS and CDR2 YFSETQ. The CDR3 sequence is 15 residues long. Trimming took off 4 bases at V and 5 bases at J, with 16 bases between the two ends.

This clonotype was detected ten times or more. The chain is built from TRBV5-1 and TRBJ2-3; 14 bases line up with TRBD2. This CDR3 is built from 16 residues. Trimming at V came to 3 bases and at J to 4 bases, leaving 4 bases not matched to a gene. Germline-derived CDR1 and CDR2 are SGHRS and YFSETQ. CDR3 sequence: CASSWGTSGGPDTQYF. The CDR3 DNA is TGCGCCAGCAGCTGGGGGACTAGCGGGGGACCAGATACGCAGTATTTT.

This clonotype showed up many times. The chain uses TRBV10-3 and TRBJ2-3; 10 positions agree with TRBD1. The CDR3 length is 16 residues. V gave up 6 bases and J gave up 4 bases; unmatched junction bases: 10. CDR1 and CDR2 (germline): ENHRY, SYGVKD. The CDR3 DNA reads as TGTGCCATCAGAACTCCGGACAGGGGGTTGGCAGATACGCAGTATTTT. It is translated as CAIRTPDRGLADTQYF.

This clonotype appeared many times. V and J are TRBV5-6 and TRBJ2-1; no clear D gene. The V gene lost 4 bases and the J gene lost 8 bases, with 7 bases spanning the gap. The CDR3 has 11 residues. Looked up from germline, CDR1 is SGHDT and CDR2 is YYEEEE. In DNA, the CDR3 is TGTGCCAGCAGCAGTACAGATGAGCAGTTCTTC. Its translation is CASSSTDEQFF.

The rearrangement links TRBV20-1 to TRBJ1-6; D might be TRBD1 (6 bases). V was trimmed by 1 base and J by 12 bases, leaving 10 bases between them. From germline, CDR1 is DFQATT and CDR2 SNEGSKA (reference sequence). The CDR3 spans 12 residues. DNA for the CDR3: TGCAGTGCTAGAGCTGGAGGGGGACCCCTCCACTTT. As protein: CSARAGGGPLHF.

In this sample, this clonotype turned up many times. V usage is TRBV29-1 and J usage is TRBJ2-4; 10 nucleotides line up with TRBD2. Losses at the gene ends were 4 bases for V and 6 bases for J; bases not matched to a gene: 6. Germline-derived CDR1 and CDR2 are SQVTM and ANQGSEA. CDR3 length equals 14 residues. CDR3 amino acids: CSVAAGGVGNIQYF. The CDR3, as DNA: TGCAGCGTTGCAGCGGGAGGGGTCGGAAACATTCAGTACTTC.

Worth noting for this clonotype: One end of the junction fails to match germline, which may point to a read error. This chain connects TRBV19 to TRBJ2-1; 8 bases agree with TRBD1. The CDR3 consists of 15 residues. CDR1 and CDR2 from the germline V gene are LNHDA and SQIVND (reference sequence). The CDR3 bases are TGTGCCAGTAGTATAGTCGGACAGGGTGGCAATGAGCAGTTATTC. Protein product: CASSIVGQGGNEQLF. Together with reference TRBV19 and TRBJ2-1, the CDR3 gives the full variable domain: DGGITQSPKYLFRKEGQNVTLSCEQNLNHDAMYWYRQDPGQGLRLIYYSQIVNDFQKGDIAEGYSVSREKKESFPLTVTSAQKNPTAFYLCASSIVGQGGNEQLFGPGTRLTVL.

This clonotype was observed many times. This rearrangement joins TRBV10-3 to TRBJ2-7, with 13 bases fitting TRBD2. J lost 3 bases, V lost 6 bases, and 2 bases had no gene match. Germline loops: CDR1 ENHRY, CDR2 SYGVKD. The CDR3 has 14 amino acids. CDR3: CAIRGTSGDYEQYF. CDR3 nucleotide sequence: TGTGCCATCAGAGGGACTAGCGGGGACTACGAGCAGTACTTC.

This clonotype was observed a handful of times. The V call is TRBV10-3, the J call TRBJ2-2, with 8 positions matching TRBD2. This CDR3 has 14 residues. J was trimmed by 8 bases and V by 0 bases; bases with no gene match: 2. Per germline, CDR1 ENHRY and CDR2 SYGVKD. The CDR3 coding sequence is TGTGCCATCAGTGAGTCTCAGCGGGAGGGGGAGCTGTTTTTT. It translates to CAISESQREGELFF.

This clonotype was picked up a small number of times. This chain's CDR3 is CAISEGSGTSVYTF. The CDR3 region has the DNA TGTGCCATCAGTGAGGGATCGGGGACAAGTGTCTACACCTTC. The chain recombines TRBV10-3 with TRBJ1-2, with a tentative D call TRBD1 (6 bases). Germline loops: CDR1 ENHRY, CDR2 SYGVKD. V lost 2 bases and J 10 bases, leaving 17 bases between the germline ends. This CDR3 region has 14 residues.